These 20 T cell receptor beta chains came from one sample sequenced in a study of T cell repertoires in cytomegalovirus infection. TCRdb re-called the reads through MiXCR, storing one row per CDR3 protein. The sample has fewer than 350,000 distinct CDR3 sequences; more than 8% are singletons. Sequencing used PBMCs. These receptors all stem from a human donor in good health (CMV status not recorded). Some clones in this sample may be carry-over from other donors' samples.

This sequence joins TRBV6-5 and TRBJ1-1; tentative D call: TRBD1 (5 bases). The germline gives CDR1 MNHEY, CDR2 SVGAGI. CDR3 length: 14 residues. Trimming pared 7 bases from V and 5 bases from J, leaving 17 bases between. The CDR3 nucleotides read TGTGCCAGCACCAAGGGGAGGGGTGGGACTGAAGCTTTCTTT. This sequence encodes CASTKGRGGTEAFF.

This clonotype was counted many times. The V call is TRBV7-6, the J call TRBJ2-5, with 8 bases identical to TRBD1. The trim removed 10 bases at V and 2 bases at J, leaving 6 bases unmatched. From germline, CDR1 is SGHVS and CDR2 FNYEAQ. This CDR3 spans 13 amino acids. The CDR3 reads CAITGTGQETQYF. The CDR3, as DNA: TGTGCCATCACCGGGACAGGACAAGAGACCCAGTACTTC.

This clonotype has a count of ten or more. V usage is TRBV30 and J usage is TRBJ1-2; D is unresolved. V lost 3 bases and J lost 1, with 9 bases in between. The CDR3 is 13 residues long. Germline loops: CDR1 GTSNPN, CDR2 SVGIG (reference sequence). CDR3 bases: TGTGCCTGGAGCTGGTCGAGTAACTATGGCTACACCTTC. It yields the protein CAWSWSSNYGYTF.

This clonotype came up a few times. This sequence joins TRBV29-1 and TRBJ2-1; D is uncertain. Trimming cost V 4 bases and J 8 bases, with 12 bases left between them. The CDR3 has 12 residues. CDR1 and CDR2 (germline): SQVTM, ANQGSEA. CDR3 sequence reads: CSVVKGTDEQFF. The DNA for the CDR3 is TGCAGCGTTGTAAAGGGAACGGATGAGCAGTTCTTC.

This clonotype was detected ten times or more. The J gene is TRBJ2-1, the V gene TRBV7-2; 9 bases are a match to TRBD2. The CDR3 runs 16 residues. V gave up 6 bases and J gave up 4 bases; unmatched junction bases: 10. Per the germline V gene, CDR1 is SGHTA and CDR2 is FQGNSA. The chain's CDR3 is CASRGNGAGGYNEQFF. The CDR3 bases are TGTGCCAGCAGGGGGAACGGGGCGGGGGGGTACAATGAGCAGTTCTTC.

This clonotype was seen only a few times. V and J are TRBV4-3 and TRBJ2-2, with 8 bases lining up with TRBD2. V shed 3 bases and J 8 bases; nucleotides not matched to a gene: 20. The CDR3 is made up of 19 amino acids. The V gene's germline CDR1 is LGHNA and CDR2 YSLEER. The CDR3 nucleotides read TGCGCCAGCAGCCATGATATACGAGCGGGAGAGCGTTTTGGAGGGGAGCTGTTTTTT. This translates into CASSHDIRAGERFGGELFF.

The chain has TRBV20-1 and TRBJ2-7; 15 bases are a match to TRBD2. V gave up 2 bases and J gave up 7 bases; unmatched junction bases: 9. Germline assignment: CDR1 DFQATT and CDR2 SNEGSKA (reference sequence). The CDR3 consists of 16 residues. CDR3 loop: CSARTPGLAGGREQYF. The CDR3 DNA reads TGCAGTGCTAGAACCCCCGGACTAGCGGGGGGGCGTGAGCAGTACTTC.

The V call is TRBV27, the J call TRBJ2-5; possibly TRBD2 for D (5 bases). CDR1 MNHEY and CDR2 SMNVEV come from the germline V gene (reference sequence). Trimming left V 3 bases short and J 2 bases short, with 7 bases between. The CDR3 length is 13 residues. The CDR3 DNA follows: TGTGCCAGCAGTTTCGGGATTCAAGAGACCCAGTACTTC. Amino acid sequence: CASSFGIQETQYF.

The chain is built from TRBV11-2 and TRBJ2-7; no firm D call. This CDR3 is 12 amino acids long. The germline CDR1 and CDR2 sequences are SGHAT and FQNNGV. Trimming removed 3 bases from V and 2 bases from J, with 5 bases in between. The CDR3 sequence is CASSFSTYEQYF. The DNA for the CDR3 is TGTGCCAGCAGCTTCAGCACCTACGAGCAGTACTTC.

CDR3 bases: TGCAGTGCTAGTCGCCCTGCGAACACTGAAGCTTTCTTT. Protein product: CSASRPANTEAFF. The chain is built from TRBV20-1 and TRBJ1-1; D not resolved. This CDR3 is built from 13 residues. Trimming pared 3 bases from V and 1 base from J, leaving 9 bases between. Germline CDR1 and CDR2: DFQATT and SNEGSKA (reference sequence).

The J gene is TRBJ2-7, the V gene TRBV7-8; 7 bases align to TRBD1. Germline-derived CDR1 and CDR2 are SGHVS and FQNEAQ. The CDR3 loop spans 14 amino acids. Losses at the gene ends were 1 base for V and 7 bases for J; bases not matched to a gene: 7. Here the CDR3 DNA reads TGTGCCAGCAGCTTAGTACAGGGGTTGGGTGAGCAGTACTTC. Encoded protein: CASSLVQGLGEQYF. Filled out from reference TRBV7-8 and TRBJ2-7, the complete variable domain reads GAGVSQSPRYKVAKRGQDVALRCDPISGHVSLFWYQQALGQGPEFLTYFQNEAQLDKSGLPSDRFFAERPEGSVSTLKIQRTQQEDSAVYLCASSLVQGLGEQYFGPGTRLTVT.

In this sample, this clonotype turned up many times. The chain is built from TRBV20-1 and TRBJ1-5; no reliable D call. V dropped 3 bases and J dropped 0 bases, with 6 bases sitting between them. The CDR3 has 13 amino acids. Germline lookup yields CDR1 DFQATT and CDR2 SNEGSKA (reference sequence). The CDR3 bases are TGCAGTGCTAGTAGGGATAGCAATCAGCCCCAGCATTTT. It is translated as CSASRDSNQPQHF.

This clonotype was counted ten times or more. The chain uses TRBV19 and TRBJ1-1; the D gene is possibly TRBD1 (6 bases). V shed 6 bases and J shed 5 bases, with 13 bases lying between them. The germline V gene encodes CDR1 LNHDA and CDR2 SQIVND (reference sequence). This CDR3 comprises 13 residues. This CDR3 reads CASRPGGRTEAFF. The CDR3 DNA sequence: TGTGCCAGTAGACCTGGGGGGCGTACTGAAGCTTTCTTT.

This clonotype was picked up many times. This chain connects TRBV7-2 to TRBJ1-3; a possible D gene is TRBD1 (6 bases). V dropped 5 bases and J dropped 4 bases, with 15 bases sitting between them. Germline V gene sequence: CDR1 SGHTA, CDR2 FQGNSA. This CDR3 is built from 15 residues. The CDR3 loop reads CASSPNRVGGNTIYF. CDR3 bases: TGTGCCAGCAGCCCCAACAGGGTCGGCGGAAACACCATATATTTT.

This clonotype was picked up many times. The chain combines TRBV7-2 with TRBJ1-4; D ambiguous. The germline V and J ends were trimmed by 6 bases and 4 bases, with 12 bases remaining between them. CDR3 length: 14 residues. CDR1 and CDR2 from the germline V gene are SGHTA and FQGNSA. For the CDR3, the DNA is TGTGCCAGCAGGGAAGGGCCGTTTAATGAAAAACTGTTTTTT. Its protein is CASREGPFNEKLFF. Full variable domain (rest looked up from reference TRBV7-2 and TRBJ1-4): GAGVSQSPSNKVTEKGKDVELRCDPISGHTALYWYRQSLGQGLEFLIYFQGNSAPDKSGLPSDRFSAERTGGSVSTLTIQRTQQEDSAVYLCASREGPFNEKLFFGSGTQLSVL.

This clonotype has a handful of counts. The chain couples TRBV7-3 to TRBJ2-1, with no clear D. V was clipped by 5 bases and J by 8 bases, with 13 bases between them. This CDR3 is built from 13 residues. The V gene's germline CDR1 is SGHTA and CDR2 FQGTGA. CDR3 sequence (DNA): TGTGCCAGCAGCCCCCCCCTCCAGTATGAGCAGTTCTTC. Its translation is CASSPPLQYEQFF. Together with reference TRBV7-3 and TRBJ2-1, the CDR3 gives the full variable domain: GAGVSQTPSNKVTEKGKYVELRCDPISGHTALYWYRQSLGQGPEFLIYFQGTGAADDSGLPNDRFFAVRPEGSVSTLKIQRTERGDSAVYLCASSPPLQYEQFFGPGTRLTVL.

In this sample, this clonotype turned up many times. J is TRBJ2-7 and V is TRBV7-2, with TRBD2 matching 9 bases. With 5 bases clipped from V and 1 base from J, the junction kept 12 bases outside the gene matches. The CDR3 covers 17 residues. In germline, CDR1 is SGHTA, CDR2 FQGNSA. The CDR3, as DNA: TGTGCCAGCAGCCTAGGGGGGCTAGCGGGACCTTCCTACGAGCAGTACTTC. Protein product: CASSLGGLAGPSYEQYF.

V gene TRBV11-2 combines with J gene TRBJ2-1, with TRBD2 matching 7 bases. V lost 6 bases, J lost 3 bases, and 8 bases stayed unmatched. Germline V lookup: CDR1 SGHAT, CDR2 FQNNGV. This CDR3 spans 15 amino acids. CDR3 sequence (DNA): TGTGCCAGCAGGACCCGAGCGGGGAGCTACAATGAGCAGTTCTTC. It specifies CASRTRAGSYNEQFF.

This clonotype was detected many times. The V call is TRBV7-2, the J call TRBJ2-7; TRBD2 aligns across 11 bases. Per germline, CDR1 SGHTA and CDR2 FQGNSA. The CDR3 is 17 residues long. V trimming: 5 bases; J trimming: 6 bases; junction bases outside the gene matches: 15. The CDR3 nucleotides are TGTGCCAGCAGCCTGTTCCCTAGCGGGGGGCTCGTTCGCGAGCAGTACTTC. It codes for CASSLFPSGGLVREQYF.

This clonotype was observed many times. V gene TRBV7-2 combines with J gene TRBJ2-7, with D possibly being TRBD2 (5 bases). V shed 5 bases and J shed 3 bases, with 11 bases lying between them. Germline lookup yields CDR1 SGHTA and CDR2 FQGNSA. The CDR3 sequence is 13 residues long. DNA for the CDR3: TGTGCCAGCAGCCCCCCGGGGAGCTACGAGCAGTACTTC. Protein product: CASSPPGSYEQYF.